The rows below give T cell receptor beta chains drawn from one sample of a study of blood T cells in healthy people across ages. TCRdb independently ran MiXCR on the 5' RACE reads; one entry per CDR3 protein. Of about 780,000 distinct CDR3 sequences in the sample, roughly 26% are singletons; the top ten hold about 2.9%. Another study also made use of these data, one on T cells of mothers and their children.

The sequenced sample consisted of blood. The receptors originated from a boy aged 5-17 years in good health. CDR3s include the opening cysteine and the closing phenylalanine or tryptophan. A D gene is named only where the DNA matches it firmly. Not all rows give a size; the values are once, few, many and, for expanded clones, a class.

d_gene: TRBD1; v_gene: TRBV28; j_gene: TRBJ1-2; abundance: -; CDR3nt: TGTGCCAGCAGCTCCCCGGGACAGGGGGCTGTTGGCTACACTTTC; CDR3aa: CASSSPGQGAVGYTF
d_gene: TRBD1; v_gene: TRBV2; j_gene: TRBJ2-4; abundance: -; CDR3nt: TGTGCCAGCAGGGGCCGACAGGGGCTGGGAGGCATTCAGTACTTC; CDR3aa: CASRGRQGLGGIQYF
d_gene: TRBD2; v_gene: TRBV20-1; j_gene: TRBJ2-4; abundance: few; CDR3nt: TGCAGTGCTAGAGGAGCGGGGGCCCCCAAAAACATTCAGTACTTC; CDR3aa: CSARGAGAPKNIQYF
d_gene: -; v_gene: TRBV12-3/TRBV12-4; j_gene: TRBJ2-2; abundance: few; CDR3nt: TGTGCCAGCAGGAGTGACGGGGAGACCGGGGAGCTGTTTTTT; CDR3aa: CASRSDGETGELFF
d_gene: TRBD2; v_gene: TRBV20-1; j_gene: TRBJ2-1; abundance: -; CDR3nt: TGCAGTGCTAGAGATTTAAGCGGGGGGTTAAATGAGCAGTTCTTC; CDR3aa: CSARDLSGGLNEQFF
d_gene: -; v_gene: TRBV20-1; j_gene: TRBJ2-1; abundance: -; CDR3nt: TGCAGTGCTAGACCACCGGGGCTAGCCAACAATGAGCAGTTCTTC; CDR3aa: CSARPPGLANNEQFF
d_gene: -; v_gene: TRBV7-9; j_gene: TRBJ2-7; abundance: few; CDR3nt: TGTGCCAGCAGCCGTAGGACAGTCGCCTCCTCCGAGCAGTACTTC; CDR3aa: CASSRRTVASSEQYF
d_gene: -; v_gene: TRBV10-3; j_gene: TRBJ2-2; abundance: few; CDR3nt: TGTGCCATCTCGCCGGGACAGAACACCGGGGAGCTGTTTTTT; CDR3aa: CAISPGQNTGELFF
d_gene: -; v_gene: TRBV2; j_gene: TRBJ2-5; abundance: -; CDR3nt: TGTGCCAGCGGGTTTGGGGCCGGCCAAGAGACCCAGTACTTC; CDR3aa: CASGFGAGQETQYF
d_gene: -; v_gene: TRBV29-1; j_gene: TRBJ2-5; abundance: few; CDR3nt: TGCAGCGTTCACAGGGTCGGAGAGACCCAGTACTTC; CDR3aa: CSVHRVGETQYF
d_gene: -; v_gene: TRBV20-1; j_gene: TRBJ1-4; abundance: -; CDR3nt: TGCAGTGCTAGGGGAGGGGATGAAAAACTGTTTTTT; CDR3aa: CSARGGDEKLFF
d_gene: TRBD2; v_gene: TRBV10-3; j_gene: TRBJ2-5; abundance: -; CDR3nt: TGTGCCATCAGTGGCCAGCGGGGGCCGCAAGAGACCCAGTACTTC; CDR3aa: CAISGQRGPQETQYF
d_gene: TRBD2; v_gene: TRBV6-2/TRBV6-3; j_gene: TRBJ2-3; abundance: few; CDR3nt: TGTGCCAGCAGTTACGATACTAGCGGGGAGCGACATCGCACAGATACGCAGTATTTT; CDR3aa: CASSYDTSGERHRTDTQYF
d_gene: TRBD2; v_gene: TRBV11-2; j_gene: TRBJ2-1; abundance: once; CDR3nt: TGTGCCAGCAGCCCCCCAGCGGGGGTCTCCTACAATGAGCAGTTCTTC; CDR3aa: CASSPPAGVSYNEQFF
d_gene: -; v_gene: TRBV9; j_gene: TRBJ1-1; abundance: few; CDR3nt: TGTGCCAGCAGCGTAGAATCGGGTCGGAACACTGAAGCTTTCTTT; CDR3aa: CASSVESGRNTEAFF
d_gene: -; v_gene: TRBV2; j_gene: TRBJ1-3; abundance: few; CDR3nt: TGTGCCAGCAGCGCAGCCTCTGGAAACACCATATATTTT; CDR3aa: CASSAASGNTIYF
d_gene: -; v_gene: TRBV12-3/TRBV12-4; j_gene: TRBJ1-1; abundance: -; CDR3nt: TGTGCCAGCAGTTACAGGTCAATGAACACTGAAGCTTTCTTT; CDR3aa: CASSYRSMNTEAFF
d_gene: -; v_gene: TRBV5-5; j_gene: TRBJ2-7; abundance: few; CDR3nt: TGTGCCAGCAGCTTTGCCATCCGCCGGTACGAGCAGTACTTC; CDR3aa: CASSFAIRRYEQYF
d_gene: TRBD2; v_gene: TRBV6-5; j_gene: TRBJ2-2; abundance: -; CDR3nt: TGTGCCAGCAGTTACTGGATCGGGGGGGCAGGAGGTGCGGAGCTGTTTTTT; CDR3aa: CASSYWIGGAGGAELFF
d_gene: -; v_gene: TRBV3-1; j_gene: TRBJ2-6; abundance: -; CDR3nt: TGTGCCAGCAGCGGGCAGCAAAGAGCCTCTGGGGCCAACGTCCTGACTTTC; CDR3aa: CASSGQQRASGANVLTF
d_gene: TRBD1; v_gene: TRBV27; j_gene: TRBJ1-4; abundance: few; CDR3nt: TGTGCCAGCAGTCTTCTCTCGACAGGGGGTAATGAAAAACTGTTTTTT; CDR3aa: CASSLLSTGGNEKLFF
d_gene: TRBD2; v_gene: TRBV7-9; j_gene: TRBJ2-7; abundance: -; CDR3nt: TGTGCCAGCAGCCCAAGGACTAGCTCCTACGAGCAGTACTTC; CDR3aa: CASSPRTSSYEQYF
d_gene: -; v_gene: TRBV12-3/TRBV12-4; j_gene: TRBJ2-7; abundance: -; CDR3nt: TGTGCCAGCAGTTCTGGGGGTTCCCACTCCTACGAGCAGTACTTC; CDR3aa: CASSSGGSHSYEQYF
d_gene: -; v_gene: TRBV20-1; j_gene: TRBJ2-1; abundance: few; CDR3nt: TGCAGTGCCCTAGGGATACTTGGGGACTACAATGAGCAGTTCTTC; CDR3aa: CSALGILGDYNEQFF
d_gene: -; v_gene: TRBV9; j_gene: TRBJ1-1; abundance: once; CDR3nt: TGTGCCAGCGGTCGCACTCTTGAAAACACTGAAGCTTTCTTT; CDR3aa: CASGRTLENTEAFF
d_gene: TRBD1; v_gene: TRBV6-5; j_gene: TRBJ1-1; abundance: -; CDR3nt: TGTGCCAGCAGTAAGGACAGGAGAGGCACTGAAGCTTTCTTT; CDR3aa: CASSKDRRGTEAFF
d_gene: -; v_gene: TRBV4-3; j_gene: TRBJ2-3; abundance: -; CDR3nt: TGCGCCAGCAGCCAAGATGTAGGGCTAGTCAGCGCAGATACGCAGTATTTT; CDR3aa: CASSQDVGLVSADTQYF
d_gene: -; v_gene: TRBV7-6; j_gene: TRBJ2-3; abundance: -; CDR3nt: TGTGCCAGCAGCTTTGGACAGCCAGATACGCAGTATTTT; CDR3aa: CASSFGQPDTQYF
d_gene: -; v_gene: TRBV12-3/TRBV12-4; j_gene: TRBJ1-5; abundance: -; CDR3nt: TGTGCCAGCAAAACGTTGAGAGGGGGAAGCAATCAGCCCCAGCATTTT; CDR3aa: CASKTLRGGSNQPQHF
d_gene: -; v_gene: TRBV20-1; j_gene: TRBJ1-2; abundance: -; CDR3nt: TGCAGTGCTAGATTTACGGTTAACTATGGCTACACCTTC; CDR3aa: CSARFTVNYGYTF
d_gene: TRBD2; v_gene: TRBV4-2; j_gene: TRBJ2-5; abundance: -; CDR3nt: TGTGCCAGCAGCCAAGAGGAACTAGCGGGAGAAAAGACCCAGTACTTC; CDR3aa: CASSQEELAGEKTQYF
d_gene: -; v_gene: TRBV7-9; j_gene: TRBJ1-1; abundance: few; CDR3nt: TGTGCCAGCAGCCCGCCCGGACCGAACACTGAAGCTTTCTTT; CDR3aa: CASSPPGPNTEAFF
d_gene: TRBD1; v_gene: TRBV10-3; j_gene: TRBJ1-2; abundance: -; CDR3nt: TGTGCCATCAGTGAGAGGACAGGGGAGGGGAGCTACACCTTC; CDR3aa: CAISERTGEGSYTF
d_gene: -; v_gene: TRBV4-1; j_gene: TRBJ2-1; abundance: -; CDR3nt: TGCGCCAGCAGCCCTGGAGGGGCTGAGCAGTTCTTC; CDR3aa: CASSPGGAEQFF
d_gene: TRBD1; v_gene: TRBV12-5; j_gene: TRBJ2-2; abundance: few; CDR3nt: TGTGCTAGTGGCCCCTCCGACAGGGCCCGCACCGGGGAGCTGTTTTTT; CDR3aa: CASGPSDRARTGELFF
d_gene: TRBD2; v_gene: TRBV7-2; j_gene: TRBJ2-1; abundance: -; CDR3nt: TGTGCCAGCGGCCCCGACAGCGGGGGGCCTTACAATGAGCAGTTCTTC; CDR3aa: CASGPDSGGPYNEQFF
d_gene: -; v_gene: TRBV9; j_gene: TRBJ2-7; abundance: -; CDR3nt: TGTGCCAGCAGCGTAGAGGCGTACAGCGAGCAGTACTTC; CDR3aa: CASSVEAYSEQYF